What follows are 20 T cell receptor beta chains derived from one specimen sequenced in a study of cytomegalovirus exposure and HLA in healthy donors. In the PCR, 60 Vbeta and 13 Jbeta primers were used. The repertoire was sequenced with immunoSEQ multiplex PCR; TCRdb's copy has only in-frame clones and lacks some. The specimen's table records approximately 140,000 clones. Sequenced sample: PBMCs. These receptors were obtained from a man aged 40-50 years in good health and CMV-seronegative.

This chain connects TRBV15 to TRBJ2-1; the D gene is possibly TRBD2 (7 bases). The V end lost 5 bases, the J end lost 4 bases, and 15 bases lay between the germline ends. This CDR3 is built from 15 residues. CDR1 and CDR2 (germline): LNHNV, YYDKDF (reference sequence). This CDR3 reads CATSPEGGSYNEQFF. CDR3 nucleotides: TGTGCCACCAGCCCGGAGGGGGGGAGTTACAATGAGCAGTTCTTC.

The CDR3 protein is CASIAGSHTGELFF. In DNA, the CDR3 is TGTGCCAGCATAGCGGGTTCCCACACCGGGGAGCTGTTTTTT. This rearrangement joins TRBV6-1 to TRBJ2-2; 7 bases line up with TRBD2. This CDR3 has 14 residues. V lost 7 bases to trimming and J lost 3 bases; unmatched junction nucleotides: 5. Germline-derived CDR1 and CDR2 are MNHNS and SASEGT.

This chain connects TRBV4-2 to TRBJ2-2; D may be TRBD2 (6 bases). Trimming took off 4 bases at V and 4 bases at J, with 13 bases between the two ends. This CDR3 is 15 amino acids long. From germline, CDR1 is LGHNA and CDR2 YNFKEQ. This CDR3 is CASSPETRTTGELFF. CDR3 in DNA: TGTGCCAGCAGCCCTGAGACTAGAACCACCGGGGAGCTGTTTTTT.

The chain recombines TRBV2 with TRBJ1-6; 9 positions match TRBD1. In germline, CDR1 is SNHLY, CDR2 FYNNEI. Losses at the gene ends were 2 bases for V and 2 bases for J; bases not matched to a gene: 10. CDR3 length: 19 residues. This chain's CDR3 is CASSEWGQGLSAYNSPLHF. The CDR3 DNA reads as TGTGCCAGCAGTGAATGGGGACAGGGATTAAGCGCCTATAATTCACCCCTCCACTTT.

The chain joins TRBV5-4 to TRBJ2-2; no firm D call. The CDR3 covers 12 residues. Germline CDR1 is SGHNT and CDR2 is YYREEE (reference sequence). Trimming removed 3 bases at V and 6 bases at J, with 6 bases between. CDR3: CASSSQAGELFF. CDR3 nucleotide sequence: TGTGCCAGCAGCTCTCAGGCCGGGGAGCTGTTTTTT.

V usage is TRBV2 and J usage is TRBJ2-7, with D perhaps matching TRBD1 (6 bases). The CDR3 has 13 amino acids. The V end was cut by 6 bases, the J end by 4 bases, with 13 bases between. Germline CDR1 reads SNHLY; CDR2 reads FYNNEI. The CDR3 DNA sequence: TGTGCCAGCAGCGTCAGGGGTCTTTACGAGCAGTACTTC. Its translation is CASSVRGLYEQYF.

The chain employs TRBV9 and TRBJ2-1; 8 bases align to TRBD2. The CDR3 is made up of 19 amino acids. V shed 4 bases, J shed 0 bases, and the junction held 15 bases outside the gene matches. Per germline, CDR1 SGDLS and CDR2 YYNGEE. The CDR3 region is CASSSGWGRGGVSYNEQFF. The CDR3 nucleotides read TGTGCCAGCAGCTCCGGTTGGGGACGGGGGGGCGTCTCCTACAATGAGCAGTTCTTC.

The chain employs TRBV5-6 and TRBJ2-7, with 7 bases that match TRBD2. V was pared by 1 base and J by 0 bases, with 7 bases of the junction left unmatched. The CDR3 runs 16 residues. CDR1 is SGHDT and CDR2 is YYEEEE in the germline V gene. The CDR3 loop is CASSLSGGRGSYEQYF. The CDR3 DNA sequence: TGTGCCAGCAGCTTGTCGGGAGGAAGAGGCTCCTACGAGCAGTACTTC.

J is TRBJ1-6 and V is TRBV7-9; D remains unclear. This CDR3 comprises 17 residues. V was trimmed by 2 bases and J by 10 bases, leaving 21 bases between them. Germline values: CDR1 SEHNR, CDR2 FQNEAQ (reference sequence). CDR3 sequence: CASSLTPVYGSGSPLHF. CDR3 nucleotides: TGTGCCAGCAGCTTAACACCGGTCTACGGAAGCGGCTCACCCCTCCACTTT.

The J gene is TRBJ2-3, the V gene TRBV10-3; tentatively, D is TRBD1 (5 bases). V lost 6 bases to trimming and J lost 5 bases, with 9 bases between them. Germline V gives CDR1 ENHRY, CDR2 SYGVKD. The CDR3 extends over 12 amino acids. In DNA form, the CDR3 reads TGTGCCATCAGGGGGCCCCAAGATACGCAGTATTTT. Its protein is CAIRGPQDTQYF.

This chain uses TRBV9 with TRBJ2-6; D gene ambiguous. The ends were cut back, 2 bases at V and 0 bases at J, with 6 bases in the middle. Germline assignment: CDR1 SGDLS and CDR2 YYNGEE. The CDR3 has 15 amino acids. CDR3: CASSVFLSGANVLTF. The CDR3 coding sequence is TGTGCCAGCAGCGTCTTCCTCTCTGGGGCCAACGTCCTGACTTTC.

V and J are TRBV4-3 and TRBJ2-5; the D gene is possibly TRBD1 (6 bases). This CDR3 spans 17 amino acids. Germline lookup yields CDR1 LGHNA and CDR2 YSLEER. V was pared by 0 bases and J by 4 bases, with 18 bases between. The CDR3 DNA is TGCGCCAGCAGCCAAGAAGTGAGCAGGGGAAAGGGAGAGACCCAGTACTTC. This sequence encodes CASSQEVSRGKGETQYF.

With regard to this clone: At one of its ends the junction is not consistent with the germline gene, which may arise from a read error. The chain's CDR3 is CASSSLGTGAF. DNA of the CDR3: TGTGCCAGCAGCTCCCTTGGGACGGGGGCCTTC. This rearrangement joins TRBV11-2 to TRBJ1-2, with a possible D match to TRBD1 (5 bases). There are 11 residues in the CDR3. Germline V CDR1 and CDR2: SGHAT, FQNNGV.

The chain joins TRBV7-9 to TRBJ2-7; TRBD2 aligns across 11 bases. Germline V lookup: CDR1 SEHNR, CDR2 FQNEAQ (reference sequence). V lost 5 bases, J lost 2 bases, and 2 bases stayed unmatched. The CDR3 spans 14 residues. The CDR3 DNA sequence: TGTGCCAGCAGCCAACTAGCGGGAGCCTACGAGCAGTACTTC. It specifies CASSQLAGAYEQYF. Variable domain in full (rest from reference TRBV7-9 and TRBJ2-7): DTGVSQNPRHKITKRGQNVTFRCDPISEHNRLYWYRQTLGQGPEFLTYFQNEAQLEKSRLLSDRFSAERPKGSFSTLEIQRTEQGDSAMYLCASSQLAGAYEQYFGPGTRLTVT.

CDR3 amino acids: CASSLLALGQATNSPLHF. CDR3 bases: TGTGCCAGCAGTTTATTAGCCCTCGGACAGGCGACTAATTCACCCCTCCACTTT. The chain employs TRBV28 and TRBJ1-6, with TRBD1 matching 7 bases. V shed 1 base, J shed 6 bases, and the junction held 12 bases outside the gene matches. Germline V CDR1 and CDR2: MDHEN, SYDVKM. This CDR3 spans 18 amino acids.

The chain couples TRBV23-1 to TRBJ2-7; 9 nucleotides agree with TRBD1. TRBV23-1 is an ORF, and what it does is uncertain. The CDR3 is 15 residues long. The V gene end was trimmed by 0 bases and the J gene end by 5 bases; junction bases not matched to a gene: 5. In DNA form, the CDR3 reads TGCGCCAGCAGTCAATCGGGACAGGGTGAGCACGAGCAGTACTTC. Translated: CASSQSGQGEHEQYF.

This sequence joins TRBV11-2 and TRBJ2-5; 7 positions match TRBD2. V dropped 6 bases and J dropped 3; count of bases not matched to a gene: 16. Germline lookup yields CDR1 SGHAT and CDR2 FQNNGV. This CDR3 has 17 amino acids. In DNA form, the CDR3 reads TGTGCCAGCAGATCTCCGGGGGGTCGGCGGCAAAAAGAGACCCAGTACTTC. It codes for CASRSPGGRRQKETQYF.

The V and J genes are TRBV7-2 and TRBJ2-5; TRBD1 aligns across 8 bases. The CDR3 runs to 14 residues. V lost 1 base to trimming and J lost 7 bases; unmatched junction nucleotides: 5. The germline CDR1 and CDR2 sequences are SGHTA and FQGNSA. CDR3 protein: CASSLGQGLGTQYF. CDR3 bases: TGTGCCAGCAGCTTAGGACAGGGGCTCGGGACCCAGTACTTC.

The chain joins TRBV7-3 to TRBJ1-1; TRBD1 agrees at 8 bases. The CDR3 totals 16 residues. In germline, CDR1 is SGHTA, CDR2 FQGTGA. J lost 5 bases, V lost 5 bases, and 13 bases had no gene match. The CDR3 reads CASSPGSRDRGTEAFF. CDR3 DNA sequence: TGTGCCAGCAGCCCCGGTTCCCGAGACAGGGGTACTGAAGCTTTCTTT.

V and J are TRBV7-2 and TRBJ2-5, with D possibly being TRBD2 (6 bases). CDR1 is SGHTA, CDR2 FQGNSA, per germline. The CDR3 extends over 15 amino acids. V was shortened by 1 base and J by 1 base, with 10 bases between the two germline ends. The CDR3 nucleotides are TGTGCCAGCAGCTTAGGAGGCGGGGTCCAAGAGACCCAGTACTTC. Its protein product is CASSLGGGVQETQYF. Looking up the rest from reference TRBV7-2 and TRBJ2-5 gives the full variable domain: GAGVSQSPSNKVTEKGKDVELRCDPISGHTALYWYRQSLGQGLEFLIYFQGNSAPDKSGLPSDRFSAERTGGSVSTLTIQRTQQEDSAVYLCASSLGGGVQETQYFGPGTRLLVL.